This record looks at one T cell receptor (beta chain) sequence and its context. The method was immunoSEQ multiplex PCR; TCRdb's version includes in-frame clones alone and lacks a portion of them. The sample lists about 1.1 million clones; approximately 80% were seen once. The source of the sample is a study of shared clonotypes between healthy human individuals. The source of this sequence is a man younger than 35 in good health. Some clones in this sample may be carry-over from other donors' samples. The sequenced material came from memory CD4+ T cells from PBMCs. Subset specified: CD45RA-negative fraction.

This CDR3 is CASSPRLAQDTGELFF. In DNA, the CDR3 is TGCGCCAGCAGCCCCCGACTAGCGCAAGACACCGGGGAGCTGTTTTTT. This chain joins TRBV5-1 and TRBJ2-2; TRBD2 agrees at 8 bases. Trimming took 4 bases from V and 3 from J; bases not matched to a gene: 8. This CDR3 is 16 amino acids long. The germline gives CDR1 SGHRS, CDR2 YFSETQ.